This is a list of T cell receptor beta chains from one sample in a study of blood T cell dynamics during melanoma immunotherapy. Generated by immunoSEQ multiplex PCR, the TCRdb table keeps only in-frame clones and is missing some. The sample records over 10,000 clones, around 90% being singletons. The starting material was effector memory CD8+ T cells from blood, obtained from a patient treated with checkpoint blockade. The receptors here all came from a human donor with melanoma. Each CDR3 is given with its conserved first and last residue. A D gene is named only where the DNA matches it firmly. Some rows have no size entry. The others give once, few or many, or a class for an expanded clone.

d_call,j_call,clone_size,v_call,cdr3_nt,cdr3_aa
.,TRBJ2-7,.,TRBV19,TGTGCCAGTAGTATTTATTCGGCCTCCTACGAGCAGTACTTC,CASSIYSASYEQYF
.,TRBJ2-2,once,TRBV10-3,TGTGCCATCAGTGAGTCCACGACAGGACCGAACACCGGGGAGCTGTTTTTT,CAISESTTGPNTGELFF
.,TRBJ1-2,.,TRBV27,TGTGCCAGCAGTTTGGGTGCTTCTAACTATGGCTACACCTTC,CASSLGASNYGYTF
.,TRBJ1-6,.,TRBV6-5,TGTGCCAGCAGTTACACGACTAATTCACCCCTCCACTTT,CASSYTTNSPLHF
TRBD1,TRBJ1-2,.,TRBV7-8,TGTGCCAGCAGCTTAGGCAGTAGGGACAGGGGGCGTGCGGAGGGCTACACCTTC,CASSLGSRDRGRAEGYTF
.,TRBJ1-1,.,TRBV28,TGTGCCAGCAGTGGACAGCTGAACACTGAAGCTTTCTTT,CASSGQLNTEAFF
.,TRBJ2-5,.,TRBV7-8,TGTGCCAGCAGCTTATGGGACAACCAAGGGACCCAGTACTTC,CASSLWDNQGTQYF
TRBD2,TRBJ2-1,.,TRBV5-4,TGTGCCAGCAGCTTCCAGATACCGCGGGGGAGAAATGAGCAGTTCTTC,CASSFQIPRGRNEQFF
.,TRBJ1-1,.,TRBV30,TGTGCCACCGAGAGGGTATGGACTGAAGCTTTCTTT,CATERVWTEAFF
TRBD2,TRBJ2-3,.,TRBV4-1,TGCGCCAGCAGCCAACTAGACCTAGCGGGAGGCCAGGGAGATACGCAGTATTTT,CASSQLDLAGGQGDTQYF
TRBD2,TRBJ2-7,.,TRBV19,TGTGCCAGTAGTATAGGTAGTGTTTCGCGGGAGGCCTCCTACGAGCAGTACTTC,CASSIGSVSREASYEQYF
TRBD2,TRBJ2-3,.,TRBV6-5,TGTGCCAGCAGTCTAGCGGACCCAAGCACAGATACGCAGTATTTT,CASSLADPSTDTQYF
TRBD1,TRBJ1-1,.,TRBV29-1,TGCAGCGTTGACGAGGGGGCCTTGAACACTGAAGCTTTCTTT,CSVDEGALNTEAFF
.,TRBJ2-7,.,TRBV5-6,TGTGCCAGCAGCTCCGACGGGGCCCAATCCTACGAGCAGTACTTC,CASSSDGAQSYEQYF
TRBD2,TRBJ2-7,few,TRBV2,TGTGCCAGCAGGGGGAGGGGCCACGAGCAGTACTTC,CASRGRGHEQYF
TRBD2,TRBJ2-1,.,TRBV5-6,TGTGCCAGCAGCCAGGGACTAGCGGGGTACAATGAGCAGTTCTTC,CASSQGLAGYNEQFF